The next 3 T cell receptor beta chains were all read from a single sample in a study of shared clonotypes between healthy human individuals. Profiled with immunoSEQ multiplex PCR; TCRdb holds only in-frame clones, not every one. The table lists roughly 1.5 million clones, approximately 98% of them singletons, with roughly 0.45% in the top ten. Sequenced input: naive CD4+ T cells sorted from blood. Indicated subset: CD45RA+ positively selected. The receptors were gathered from a man aged 30 to 39 in good health.

The chain is built from TRBV2 and TRBJ2-4, with 9 bases identical to TRBD1. The CDR3 runs to 13 residues. CDR1 and CDR2 (germline): SNHLY, FYNNEI. Trimming took 10 bases from V and 7 from J; bases not matched to a gene: 8. CDR3 in amino acids: CANKQQGANIQYF. The CDR3 DNA sequence: TGTGCCAACAAACAACAGGGGGCGAACATTCAGTACTTC.

V gene TRBV7-9 combines with J gene TRBJ2-1, with 8 bases matching TRBD2. J lost 4 bases, V lost 0 bases, and 8 bases had no gene match. The CDR3 loop spans 17 amino acids. The germline CDR1 and CDR2 sequences are SEHNR and FQNEAQ (reference sequence). DNA of the CDR3: TGTGCCAGCAGCTTAGCGTTGACTAGCGAGAATTACAATGAGCAGTTCTTC. It specifies CASSLALTSENYNEQFF.

The chain uses TRBV11-2 and TRBJ2-7; D is uncertain. The V gene lost 3 bases and the J gene lost 3 bases, with 15 bases spanning the gap. Germline lookup yields CDR1 SGHAT and CDR2 FQNNGV. This CDR3 has 15 amino acids. The CDR3 here is CASSLISRRVYEQYF. CDR3 sequence (DNA): TGTGCCAGCAGCTTGATCTCCCGAAGGGTCTACGAGCAGTACTTC.